Shown below are 22 T cell receptor beta chains from a single sample sequenced in a study of beta chain features in type 1 diabetes. General observations from the study: All four CD4+ subsets of Type 1 diabetes patients contained TCRB CDR3s that were moderately but significantly shorter.

TCRB transcripts that were expressed got sequenced, as all of the isolated RNA had been reverse transcribed. Some clones are missing from TCRdb's copy, which holds only in-frame ones; the method was immunoSEQ multiplex PCR. The sample lists 630,000 or so clones, over 11% occurring once. Their recognized antigens are unknown. Sequencing used naive CD4+ T cells from blood. Every receptor here comes from a man between 18 and 35 years old with type 1 diabetes.

The rearrangement uses TRBV6-5 and TRBJ2-2; a weak D match, TRBD1 (6 bases). Trimming took 2 bases from V and 6 from J, leaving 10 bases between them. The CDR3 runs to 14 residues. Germline V CDR1 and CDR2: MNHEY, SVGAGI. The CDR3: CASSYGTPPGELFF. The CDR3 DNA reads as TGTGCCAGCAGTTACGGGACACCTCCCGGGGAGCTGTTTTTT.

V usage is TRBV11-2 and J usage is TRBJ2-1; no reliable D call. The CDR3 is 16 residues long. Germline CDR1 is SGHAT and CDR2 is FQNNGV. Trimming stripped 2 bases from V and 1 base from J, with 12 bases between. CDR3 nucleotides: TGTGCCAGCAGCTTAAATACTGGTTCGTCCTACAATGAGCAGTTCTTC. Its protein is CASSLNTGSSYNEQFF.

This CDR3 reads CAWARDSNQPQHF. The CDR3 DNA reads as TGTGCCTGGGCCAGGGATAGCAATCAGCCCCAGCATTTT. V gene TRBV30 combines with J gene TRBJ1-5; a possible D gene is TRBD1 (5 bases). Germline CDR1 GTSNPN, CDR2 SVGIG (reference sequence). V dropped 5 bases and J dropped 0 bases, with 8 bases sitting between them. The CDR3 consists of 13 residues. The full variable domain, rest sourced from reference TRBV30 and TRBJ1-5, is SQTIHQWPATLVQPVGSPLSLECTVEGTSNPNLYWYRQAAGRGLQLLFYSVGIGQISSEVPQNLSASRPQDRQFILSSKKLLLSDSGFYLCAWARDSNQPQHFGDGTRLSIL.

The V call is TRBV6-5, the J call TRBJ1-4; D is ambiguous. The CDR3 is 13 amino acids. The V gene lost 9 bases and the J gene lost 1 base, with 9 bases spanning the gap. Per the germline V gene, CDR1 is MNHEY and CDR2 is SVGAGI. The CDR3 sequence is CASRRRTNEKLFF. CDR3 nucleotides: TGTGCCAGTAGACGGCGAACTAATGAAAAACTGTTTTTT.

This clone was seen a few times. The genes are TRBV29-1 and TRBJ2-1; D tentatively reads TRBD1 or TRBD2 (5 bases each). Trimming left V 8 bases short and J 2 bases short, with 19 bases between. CDR3 length equals 15 residues. Germline CDR1 reads SQVTM; CDR2 reads ANQGSEA. This CDR3 is CSSGGKGLTYNEQFF. DNA for the CDR3: TGCAGCTCTGGGGGAAAAGGGTTAACCTACAATGAGCAGTTCTTC.

This clone was counted a few times. The chain employs TRBV7-9 and TRBJ2-2, with unresolved D. This CDR3 is 13 amino acids long. CDR1 SEHNR and CDR2 FQNEAQ come from the germline V gene (reference sequence). CDR3 bases: TGTGCAGCCGGCCAGGCGAACACCGGGGAGCTGTTTTTT. Residues: CAAGQANTGELFF.

The V call is TRBV7-8, the J call TRBJ1-1; 7 nucleotides match TRBD1. The CDR3 contains 14 residues. V lost 4 bases to trimming and J lost 4 bases; unmatched junction nucleotides: 6. Germline V gene sequence: CDR1 SGHVS, CDR2 FQNEAQ. The chain's CDR3 is CASSSRGDFTEAFF. In nucleotides, the CDR3 is TGTGCCAGCAGCTCCAGGGGGGACTTCACTGAAGCTTTCTTT.

In its sample, this clone was seen a few times. The V gene is TRBV2, the J gene TRBJ2-5; D unresolved. The CDR3 is 13 residues long. The V gene's germline CDR1 is SNHLY and CDR2 FYNNEI. V was cut by 1 base and J by 11 bases, with 14 bases left in between. CDR3 in DNA: TGTGCCAGCAGTGAAGACGAGTGGCGCAAACAGTACTTC. Amino acid sequence: CASSEDEWRKQYF.

The rearrangement joins TRBV6-5 to TRBJ2-6; unclear D gene. Trimming took 2 bases from V and 2 from J, leaving 1 base between them. Germline V CDR1 and CDR2: MNHEY, SVGAGI. CDR3 length: 13 residues. The CDR3 DNA is TGTGCCAGCAGTTACGCTGGGGCCAACGTCCTGACTTTC. Translation: CASSYAGANVLTF.

V is TRBV28 and J is TRBJ2-7, with TRBD2 identical over 7 bases. CDR1 MDHEN and CDR2 SYDVKM come from the germline V gene. This CDR3 has 14 residues. V was pared by 7 bases and J by 1 base, with 7 bases of the junction left unmatched. CDR3: CASTGPGRSYEQYF. CDR3 sequence (DNA): TGTGCCAGCACCGGACCCGGGAGGTCCTACGAGCAGTACTTC. Full variable domain (missing parts from reference TRBV28 and TRBJ2-7): DVKVTQSSRYLVKRTGEKVFLECVQDMDHENMFWYRQDPGLGLRLIYFSYDVKMKEKGDIPEGYSVSREKKERFSLILESASTNQTSMYLCASTGPGRSYEQYFGPGTRLTVT.

A few counts support this clone. The chain has TRBV5-1 and TRBJ2-1; 9 bases map to TRBD2. Trimming removed 1 base from V and 5 bases from J; junction bases left unmatched: 10. The CDR3 covers 17 residues. CDR1 is SGHRS, CDR2 YFSETQ, per germline. The DNA of the CDR3 is TGCGCCAGCAGCTTGTTTTTAGCGGGAGTGGTAAACAATGAGCAGTTCTTC. This codes for CASSLFLAGVVNNEQFF.

The J gene is TRBJ2-1, the V gene TRBV19; 12 bases line up with TRBD2. Germline values: CDR1 LNHDA, CDR2 SQIVND (reference sequence). This CDR3 is built from 13 residues. Trimming removed 10 bases from V and 8 bases from J; junction bases left unmatched: 6. For the CDR3, the DNA is TGTGCCACCCCTAGCGGGGGGGTGGATGAGCAGTTCTTC. It specifies CATPSGGVDEQFF.

A few counts support this clone. The chain employs TRBV4-1 and TRBJ1-3; D ambiguous. From germline, CDR1 is MGHRA and CDR2 YSYEKL. The V end was cut by 4 bases, the J end by 0 bases, with 13 bases between. This CDR3 comprises 16 residues. The DNA for the CDR3 is TGCGCCAGCAGCCCATTGTGTGACAACTCTGGAAACACCATATATTTT. It specifies CASSPLCDNSGNTIYF.

There are a few counts of this clone. CDR3 sequence: CASSLPPEGTNTGELFF. Here the CDR3 DNA reads TGCGCCAGCAGCCTACCCCCTGAGGGTACGAACACCGGGGAGCTGTTTTTT. V and J are TRBV4-1 and TRBJ2-2; weak D call: TRBD2 (5 bases). CDR3 length equals 17 residues. V was cut by 4 bases and J by 0 bases, with 15 bases left in between. Germline V gene lookup returns CDR1 MGHRA and CDR2 YSYEKL.

V gene TRBV7-6 combines with J gene TRBJ2-1, with TRBD1 as a possible D gene (6 bases). The V gene lost 2 bases and the J gene lost 3 bases, with 20 bases spanning the gap. The CDR3 sequence is 18 residues long. Germline loops: CDR1 SGHVS, CDR2 FNYEAQ. The CDR3 coding sequence is TGTGCCAGCAGCTTAATCGAACCGGGCAGGGGATTCTACAATGAGCAGTTCTTC. Translating gives CASSLIEPGRGFYNEQFF. Looking up the rest from reference TRBV7-6 and TRBJ2-1 gives the full variable domain: GAGVSQSPRYKVTKRGQDVALRCDPISGHVSLYWYRQALGQGPEFLTYFNYEAQQDKSGLPNDRFSAERPEGSISTLTIQRTEQRDSAMYRCASSLIEPGRGFYNEQFFGPGTRLTVL.

This clone has only a few counts. The gene calls are TRBV6-1 and TRBJ1-6; D gene uncertain. The length of the CDR3 is 13 residues. CDR1 and CDR2 from the germline V gene are MNHNS and SASEGT. Between the trimmed V and J ends, which lost 6 bases and 8 bases, there was a span of 11 bases. The CDR3 coding sequence is TGTGCCAGCAGACTCAGTCATGATTCACCCCTCCACTTT. This sequence encodes CASRLSHDSPLHF.

Note on this clone: Other nucleotide sequences from this sample produce the same CDR3. The V and J genes are TRBV9 and TRBJ1-1; 7 bases match TRBD1. V lost 2 bases and J lost 1; bases outside the gene matches: 2. CDR3 size: 14 residues. In germline, CDR1 is SGDLS, CDR2 YYNGEE. In DNA form, the CDR3 reads TGTGCCAGCAGCGTCACAGGGGCGAACACTGAAGCTTTCTTT. It codes for CASSVTGANTEAFF.

This clone was recorded a few times. The V call is TRBV6-5, the J call TRBJ2-2, with D hard to call. The CDR3 extends over 12 amino acids. From germline, CDR1 is MNHEY and CDR2 SVGAGI. V was clipped by 6 bases and J by 4 bases, with 6 bases between them. This CDR3 reads CASSRSTGELFF. The CDR3 nucleotides read TGTGCCAGCAGCCGCAGCACCGGGGAGCTGTTTTTT.

This clone has more than one count but fewer than ten. The rearrangement links TRBV15 to TRBJ2-2, with 8 bases lining up with TRBD2. V gave up 4 bases and J gave up 2 bases; unmatched junction bases: 6. CDR1 and CDR2 from the germline V gene are LNHNV and YYDKDF (reference sequence). This CDR3 contains 16 residues. CDR3 amino acids: CATSKISGGNTGELFF. In DNA, the CDR3 is TGTGCCACCAGCAAAATCAGCGGGGGCAACACCGGGGAGCTGTTTTTT.

DNA of the CDR3: TGTGCCAGCAGCTATACAGGGTCTCGAGACACTGAAGCTTTCTTT. It codes for CASSYTGSRDTEAFF. The chain couples TRBV5-6 to TRBJ1-1, with D perhaps TRBD1 (6 bases). This CDR3 has 15 residues. The germline CDR1 and CDR2 sequences are SGHDT and YYEEEE. V lost 3 bases and J 3 bases, leaving 15 bases between the germline ends. Filled out from reference TRBV5-6 and TRBJ1-1, the complete variable domain reads DAGVTQSPTHLIKTRGQQVTLRCSPKSGHDTVSWYQQALGQGPQFIFQYYEEEERQRGNFPDRFSGHQFPNYSSELNVNALLLGDSALYLCASSYTGSRDTEAFFGQGTRLTVV.

J is TRBJ2-7 and V is TRBV7-2, with TRBD2 matching over 10 bases. In germline, CDR1 is SGHTA, CDR2 FQGNSA. CDR3 length: 14 residues. V dropped 1 base and J dropped 6; count of bases not matched to a gene: 3. The CDR3 sequence is CASSLGVAGGEQYF. CDR3 in DNA: TGTGCCAGCAGCTTAGGGGTAGCGGGGGGCGAGCAGTACTTC.

The CDR3 sequence: CASSLRDRGPHEQYF. The CDR3 nucleotides are TGTGCCAGCAGCTTGCGGGACAGGGGGCCCCACGAGCAGTACTTC. The chain employs TRBV5-6 and TRBJ2-7; 12 nucleotides align to TRBD1. CDR3 length: 15 amino acids. V trimming: 1 base; J trimming: 5 bases; junction bases outside the gene matches: 4. CDR1 SGHDT and CDR2 YYEEEE come from the germline V gene.